This TCR beta chain originates from a study of regulatory T cells in long-lasting Graves disease. Study-level points and caveats: With persistent disease, TRBV28, TRBJ1-2 and TRBJ2-5 were the favored segments.

Described time point: newly diagnosed GD, antithyroid drugs for less than 3 months. With RNA extracted from PBMCs as input, the TCR library was made. In building TCR beta libraries, iRepertoire HTBI primers were used together with Arm-PCR of CDR3 regions. TCRdb ran MiXCR on the multiplex PCR reads and lists one entry per CDR3 protein. In the table there are a few hundred thousand distinct CDR3 sequences, 13% to 15% of which are singletons. The CDR3 runs 11 residues. With 2 bases removed from V and 8 bases from J, the gap between germline ends came to 5 bases. The germline gives CDR1 MDHEN, CDR2 SYDVKM. This clonotype has ten or more counts. As yet, its antigen is unknown. Another study also made use of these data, one on T cells in Graves' hyperthyroidism and ophthalmopathy. As reported in that work: Uncontrolled infection, other autoimmune disease, pregnancy or lactation barred patients from enrollment. Diagnoses were established using clinical symptoms, serum thyroxine and TRAb, thyroid ultrasound and orbital computed tomography.

The source of this sequence is a woman in her forties or fifties with Graves disease. This chain connects TRBV28 to TRBJ2-3; D is uncertain. The sequences come from peripheral blood mononuclear cells (PBMCs), collected at new diagnosis, from a patient treated with antithyroid drugs. The CDR3 DNA reads TGTGCCAGCAGTTTAGGTAGTACGCAGTATTTT. Its translation: CASSLGSTQYF.